This T cell receptor beta chain came from a study of blood T cell repertoires in COVID-19. Assay used: immunoSEQ multiplex PCR; TCRdb lists only in-frame clones, some missing. The sample yields hundreds of thousands of clones, just under 85% seen once. This clone appeared once. V was clipped by 4 bases and J by 0 bases, with 20 bases between them. Germline loops: CDR1 SGDLS, CDR2 YYNGEE. The CDR3 sequence is 17 residues long. What was sequenced was peripheral blood. The J gene is TRBJ2-7, the V gene TRBV9, with D tentatively TRBD2 (6 bases). This TCR was recovered from a woman older than 75 with acute or convalescent COVID-19. This chain's CDR3 is CASSPFVSSGISYEQYF. CDR3 nucleotide sequence: TGTGCCAGCAGCCCTTTTGTTAGTAGCGGTATCTCCTACGAGCAGTACTTC.